The following is a T cell receptor (beta chain) sequence with its context. Its specificity is unknown. The junction shows a germline mismatch at one end, possibly a read error. The CDR3 runs 14 residues. CDR1 and CDR2 (germline): SQVTM, ANQGSEA. The data were taken from a study of CD8+CD57+ T cells in acquired aplastic anemia. About the research overall: Yields of DNA that came from sorted CD4+ and CD8+ cells averaged roughly 3 ug. Average CD4+ read depth in healthy donors was 10 million to 12 million reads. General study results and limits: A significant difference in CD8+ Simpson's diversity between patients and controls was not found. Patients shared about 30 CD8+ CDR3 sequences with controls.

CDR3 and TCR beta VDJ profiling relied on a genomic DNA template. TCRdb re-called the reads with MiXCR, one entry per CDR3 protein. The repertoire holds about 210,000 distinct CDR3 sequences, with about a third as singletons. This TCR derives from a human donor in good health, serving as a control. The chain links TRBV29-1 to TRBJ2-5; TRBD1 agrees at 8 bases. Material: sorted CD4+, CD8+, or CD8+CD57+ T cells (not recorded which) from PBMCs. CDR3 amino acids: CSAHTDRGPYEQYF. The CDR3 bases are TGCAGCGCACACACAGACAGGGGACCCTACGAGCAGTATTTC.